The source of this T cell receptor (beta chain) is a study of neoadjuvant anti-PD-1 for oral cavity cancer. The CDR3 is 15 residues long. In germline, CDR1 is MNHNY, CDR2 SVGAGI (reference sequence). V dropped 3 bases and J dropped 6 bases, with 12 bases sitting between them. Clones were read by immunoSEQ multiplex PCR, and TCRdb kept only the in-frame ones, dropping some. The table has nearly 15,000 clones, 35% to 40% seen once. This clone ranks as medium-sized. Time point meaning: after neoadjuvant nivolumab, at surgical resection. The chain carries TRBV6-6 and TRBJ1-6; D perhaps matches TRBD1 (5 bases). The sequenced sample was tumor tissue, obtained after nivolumab (anti-PD-1) treatment. The sequence was obtained from a person aged 40 to 85 with oral cavity squamous cell carcinoma. This CDR3 reads CASSYGPGPNSPLHF. CDR3 coding DNA: TGTGCCAGCAGTTATGGCCCAGGGCCTAATTCACCCCTCCACTTT.